Listed here are 19 T cell receptor beta chains from one sample, sequenced in a study of type 1 regulatory T cells. TCRdb itself ran the reads through MiXCR, one entry per CDR3 protein. The profile covers around 88,000 distinct CDR3 sequences, with about 28% appearing a single time and 2.2% taken by the ten largest. The material sequenced was CD4+ T cells, either the whole sample or a sorted fraction (not recorded which). The receptors here all came from a human donor in good health.

This clonotype was found a few times. The rearrangement uses TRBV4-2 and TRBJ2-1, with 10 bases fitting TRBD2. Germline CDR1 and CDR2: LGHNA and YNFKEQ. After removal of 0 bases from V and 12 bases from J, the junction contained 11 bases not matched to a gene. This CDR3 is 16 amino acids long. Written as DNA, the CDR3 is TGTGCCAGCAGCCAAGAGGGTGGGCTAGCGGGAGCTGGGCAGTTCTTC. Translation: CASSQEGGLAGAGQFF.

There are a few counts of this clonotype. V usage is TRBV20-1 and J usage is TRBJ2-1; TRBD2 matches 12 bases. V lost 0 bases and J lost 9; bases outside the gene matches: 9. The CDR3 loop spans 16 amino acids. Germline CDR1 and CDR2: DFQATT and SNEGSKA (reference sequence). This CDR3 is CSARDPRLAGAAEQFF. DNA for the CDR3: TGCAGTGCTAGAGATCCGAGACTAGCGGGAGCGGCTGAGCAGTTCTTC.

This clonotype was seen more than once but under ten times. The junction departs from the called germline gene at one end, perhaps through a read error. This chain joins TRBV6-2 or TRBV6-3 and TRBJ2-1, with D possibly being TRBD2 (6 bases). Germline V gene data show CDR1 as MNHEY and CDR2 as SVGEGT. The CDR3 covers 13 residues. CDR3 sequence: CASSLAGSDTGVF. CDR3 DNA: TGTGCCAGCAGTCTCGCGGGATCGGATACGGGGGTCTTC.

The chain links TRBV19 to TRBJ1-1, with D possibly being TRBD1 (6 bases). Trimming pared 4 bases from V and 0 bases from J, leaving 9 bases between. The CDR3 is 14 residues long. Germline-derived CDR1 and CDR2 are LNHDA and SQIVND (reference sequence). The CDR3 protein is CASSRNRVNTEAFF. DNA of the CDR3: TGTGCCAGTAGTAGAAACAGGGTGAACACTGAAGCTTTCTTT.

The V and J genes are TRBV29-1 and TRBJ2-3; D is undetermined. Deletions cut 4 bases from V and 0 bases from J, with 17 bases between. The CDR3 spans 16 residues. The germline gives CDR1 SQVTM, CDR2 ANQGSEA. The CDR3 loop reads CSVGPSFPASTDTQYF. The DNA of the CDR3 is TGCAGCGTTGGCCCTTCCTTCCCGGCTAGCACAGATACGCAGTATTTT.

This clonotype is a singleton in its sample. J is TRBJ2-1 and V is TRBV9; no clear D. The V gene's germline CDR1 is SGDLS and CDR2 YYNGEE. V was clipped by 3 bases and J by 4 bases, with 17 bases between them. The CDR3 has 16 amino acids. In DNA form, the CDR3 reads TGTGCCAGCAGCGCCCTTCGGGCCGTCGCATACAATGAGCAGTTCTTC. Protein: CASSALRAVAYNEQFF.

The rearrangement links TRBV27 to TRBJ2-3, with TRBD2 identical over 8 bases. Germline-derived CDR1 and CDR2 are MNHEY and SMNVEV (reference sequence). This CDR3 is 15 amino acids long. J was trimmed by 0 bases and V by 7 bases; bases with no gene match: 6. The CDR3 is CASTPAGASTDTQYF. The CDR3 nucleotides read TGTGCCAGCACCCCAGCGGGAGCTAGCACAGATACGCAGTATTTT.

This chain connects TRBV14 to TRBJ2-1; no clear D. V lost 2 bases to trimming and J lost 4 bases, with 6 bases between them. The CDR3 consists of 13 residues. Germline loops: CDR1 SGHDN, CDR2 FVKESK. The CDR3 DNA reads TGTGCCAGCAGCCAACTGTTATACAATGAGCAGTTCTTC. Its translation is CASSQLLYNEQFF.

This clonotype was detected once. V and J are TRBV7-2 and TRBJ2-2, with 7 bases matching TRBD2. Germline lookup yields CDR1 SGHTA and CDR2 FQGNSA. This CDR3 is 15 amino acids long. V trimming: 2 bases; J trimming: 5 bases; junction bases outside the gene matches: 5. The CDR3 protein is CASSLWGGSTGELFF. Here the CDR3 DNA reads TGTGCCAGCAGCTTATGGGGGGGAAGTACCGGGGAGCTGTTTTTT.

This clonotype was counted only a few times. The rearrangement uses TRBV28 and TRBJ1-1; 7 nucleotides match TRBD1. The CDR3 has 13 residues. Trimming cost V 4 bases and J 7 bases; bases outside gene matches: 6. Per the germline V gene, CDR1 is MDHEN and CDR2 is SYDVKM. CDR3 in amino acids: CASSSGGGVEAFF. CDR3 nucleotide sequence: TGTGCCAGCAGTTCAGGGGGAGGGGTTGAAGCTTTCTTT.

The rearrangement joins TRBV20-1 to TRBJ2-7; TRBD2 agrees at 9 bases. The CDR3 is 17 residues long. Germline CDR1 is DFQATT and CDR2 is SNEGSKA (reference sequence). The V segment lost 6 bases and the J segment 0 bases; nucleotides outside the gene matches: 15. The CDR3 nucleotides are TGCAGTGCCAGTAGACTAGCGGAGGACCCCAGCTCCTACGAGCAGTACTTC. Translated: CSASRLAEDPSSYEQYF.

The rearrangement uses TRBV30 and TRBJ1-1, with D tentatively TRBD1 (6 bases). V shed 0 bases and J shed 4 bases, with 18 bases lying between them. Looked up from germline, CDR1 is GTSNPN and CDR2 is SVGIG (reference sequence). The CDR3 has 16 residues. The CDR3 protein is CAWSVWGGGGFTEAFF. The CDR3 nucleotides are TGTGCCTGGAGTGTATGGGGGGGCGGTGGATTCACTGAAGCTTTCTTT.

This clonotype has only a few counts. The chain is built from TRBV27 and TRBJ2-2; 9 bases fit TRBD1. With 5 bases clipped from V and 4 bases from J, the junction kept 5 bases outside the gene matches. The germline CDR1 and CDR2 sequences are MNHEY and SMNVEV (reference sequence). CDR3 length equals 15 residues. CDR3 nucleotide sequence: TGTGCCAGCAGTCACCAGACAGGGGGCACCGGGGAGCTGTTTTTT. Translated: CASSHQTGGTGELFF.

V and J are TRBV20-1 and TRBJ2-1, with TRBD2 matching over 8 bases. CDR1 and CDR2 from the germline V gene are DFQATT and SNEGSKA (reference sequence). The CDR3 has 17 residues. The J segment lost 0 bases and the V segment lost 5 bases, leaving 12 bases of the junction unmatched. CDR3 amino acids: CSAQGGAGESSYNEQFF. The CDR3 nucleotides read TGCAGTGCTCAGGGAGGAGCGGGAGAGAGCTCCTACAATGAGCAGTTCTTC.

This clonotype was counted only a few times. The V gene is TRBV7-6, the J gene TRBJ2-7, with 7 bases that match TRBD2. Germline V CDR1 and CDR2: SGHVS, FNYEAQ. The CDR3 runs to 16 residues. The V and J ends lost 0 bases and 0 bases, in that order; junction bases with no gene match: 5. The CDR3 is CASSLAMGGISYEQYF. The CDR3 DNA sequence: TGTGCCAGCAGCTTAGCGATGGGAGGGATCTCCTACGAGCAGTACTTC.

This clonotype occurred a few times. The CDR3 here is CASSLDPPTLAGGSNEQFF. The CDR3 coding sequence is TGTGCCAGCAGCTTAGATCCCCCAACGCTAGCGGGAGGGAGCAATGAGCAGTTCTTC. J is TRBJ2-1 and V is TRBV7-2, with 12 bases aligning to TRBD2. Germline-derived CDR1 and CDR2 are SGHTA and FQGNSA. The ends lost 1 base at V and 6 bases at J; junction bases unmatched: 13. This CDR3 is built from 19 residues.

The rearrangement uses TRBV20-1 and TRBJ2-2; 7 positions agree with TRBD1. Germline V gives CDR1 DFQATT, CDR2 SNEGSKA (reference sequence). The CDR3 length is 12 residues. In DNA, the CDR3 is TGCACAACGGGACAGATCGGCGGGGAGCTGTTTTTT. It specifies CTTGQIGGELFF.

The chain couples TRBV19 to TRBJ2-2; TRBD1 is a possible D gene (5 bases). Germline CDR1 is LNHDA and CDR2 is SQIVND (reference sequence). The CDR3 totals 14 residues. V dropped 1 base and J dropped 4 bases, with 7 bases sitting between them. This chain's CDR3 is CASSIAQGTGELFF. In DNA, the CDR3 is TGTGCCAGTAGTATAGCGCAGGGCACCGGGGAGCTGTTTTTT.

A few counts support this clonotype. The chain uses TRBV28 and TRBJ2-5, with 9 bases identical to TRBD1. This CDR3 comprises 13 residues. Losses at the gene ends were 6 bases for V and 5 bases for J; bases not matched to a gene: 4. Germline V CDR1 and CDR2: MDHEN, SYDVKM. CDR3 DNA: TGTGCCAGCAGCACAGGGGGCGCGGAGACCCAGTACTTC. It encodes CASSTGGAETQYF.